The clone carrying this T cell receptor beta chain was seen many times. Its antigen is as yet unknown. This sample was included in a study of T cells in Graves' hyperthyroidism and ophthalmopathy. Study-level results: Patients with ophthalmopathy were separated from those with stable hyperthyroidism by a 13 V-J model.

Ophthalmopathy patients showed a Clinical Activity Score of at least 3, NOSPECS grade of at least 4 and duration under 3 months. Diagnosis relied on clinical symptoms, serum thyroxine and TRAb, thyroid ultrasound and orbital computed tomography. It was less than 13 ml of fresh peripheral blood that supplied the PBMCs. RNA transcripts yielded amplified TCR beta CDR3 regions. When the TCR CDR3 underwent first-round RT-PCR, the HTBI primer set was used. TCRdb recomputed calls from the multiplex PCR reads with MiXCR, one row per CDR3 protein. Seen here are roughly 550,000 distinct CDR3 sequences, roughly 16% observed once, and the top ten hold about 29%. CDR1 is MDHEN, CDR2 SYDVKM, per germline. CDR3 length: 16 residues. V dropped 5 bases and J dropped 0 bases, with 14 bases sitting between them.

The genes are TRBV28 and TRBJ2-1; TRBD1 is a possible D gene (6 bases). Sequenced: blood. The receptor was isolated from a woman aged 25 to 39 with Graves' ophthalmopathy. CDR3 sequence reads: CASSGPTGISYNEQFF. The CDR3 DNA sequence: TGTGCCAGCAGTGGGCCCACAGGGATCTCCTACAATGAGCAGTTCTTC.